These 9 T cell receptor beta chains originate from one sample sequenced in a study of T cell responses to AZD1222 COVID-19 vaccine. Data came from immunoSEQ multiplex PCR; TCRdb stores just in-frame clones and leaves some out. Of tens of thousands of clones in the sample, roughly 89% were seen once. Source: peripheral blood, taken on day 0 of MenACWY control vaccination. All receptors come from an adult in good health.

This clone was seen more than once but under ten times. The gene calls are TRBV4-2 and TRBJ2-7; a weak D match, TRBD2 (6 bases). The CDR3 is made up of 14 amino acids. Trimming shortened V by 4 bases and J by 0 bases, and 10 bases separated the two germline ends. Germline assignment: CDR1 LGHNA and CDR2 YNFKEQ. CDR3: CASSLSGDSYEQYF. The DNA for the CDR3 is TGTGCCAGCAGCCTTTCGGGAGACTCCTACGAGCAGTACTTC.

The chain couples TRBV6-5 to TRBJ1-3; no definite D call. CDR3 length equals 16 residues. Trimming took 0 bases from V and 4 from J, leaving 13 bases between them. Germline CDR1 and CDR2: MNHEY and SVGAGI. CDR3 DNA: TGTGCCAGCAGTTACTCGGCGGCGCCGGTGGGAAACACCATATATTTT. The encoded protein is CASSYSAAPVGNTIYF.

CDR3 sequence reads: CASSPTGRTLDTEAFF. CDR3 bases: TGTGCCAGCTCACCGACAGGGCGAACCCTGGACACTGAAGCTTTCTTT. This chain uses TRBV18 with TRBJ1-1, with 7 bases aligning to TRBD1. This CDR3 contains 16 residues. Germline V gene lookup returns CDR1 KGHSH and CDR2 LQKENI. V lost 3 bases, J lost 3 bases, and 10 bases stayed unmatched.

The rearrangement uses TRBV7-2 and TRBJ2-2; D is unclear. This CDR3 spans 14 amino acids. Germline V gene data show CDR1 as SGHTA and CDR2 as FQGNSA. V shed 7 bases and J shed 1 base, with 10 bases lying between them. The DNA of the CDR3 is TGTGCCAGCAATTTCCTGGGGAACACCGGGGAGCTGTTTTTT. This gives the protein CASNFLGNTGELFF.

This clone occurred once. V and J are TRBV28 and TRBJ2-1; tentatively, D is TRBD2 (6 bases). Trimming took 6 bases from V and 9 from J, leaving 18 bases between them. Germline CDR1 reads MDHEN; CDR2 reads SYDVKM. This CDR3 contains 14 residues. CDR3 sequence reads: CASSPGDVPGEQFF. The CDR3 coding sequence is TGTGCCAGCAGCCCGGGGGACGTGCCAGGTGAGCAGTTCTTC.

J is TRBJ1-1 and V is TRBV6-5, with 8 nucleotides matching TRBD1. This CDR3 is 13 amino acids long. The trim removed 11 bases at V and 6 bases at J, leaving 11 bases unmatched. Germline lookup yields CDR1 MNHEY and CDR2 SVGAGI. The CDR3 sequence is CAAQDRAEAEAFF. The CDR3 bases are TGTGCCGCCCAGGACAGGGCGGAGGCTGAAGCTTTCTTT.

The chain combines TRBV2 with TRBJ1-1; 12 bases align to TRBD1. V lost 4 bases to trimming and J lost 4 bases; unmatched junction nucleotides: 7. The CDR3 length is 16 residues. CDR1 is SNHLY, CDR2 FYNNEI, per germline. The CDR3 DNA reads TGTGCCAGCAGTGTGGGACAGGGGGCCGGGGCCACTGAAGCTTTCTTT. Amino acid sequence: CASSVGQGAGATEAFF.

The V and J genes are TRBV28 and TRBJ1-4; 8 bases map to TRBD1. The ends lost 6 bases at V and 7 bases at J; junction bases unmatched: 7. Germline V CDR1 and CDR2: MDHEN, SYDVKM. The CDR3 extends over 14 amino acids. In DNA, the CDR3 is TGTGCCAGCAGCCGGACAGGGATGGGTGAAAAACTGTTTTTT. Protein sequence: CASSRTGMGEKLFF.

The V and J genes are TRBV28 and TRBJ1-5; D unresolved. CDR1 and CDR2 from the germline V gene are MDHEN and SYDVKM. The CDR3 sequence is 13 residues long. Trimming removed 3 bases from V and 4 bases from J, with 7 bases in between. In nucleotides, the CDR3 is TGTGCCAGCAGTTTTTTGGGAAATCAGCCCCAGCATTTT. This translates into CASSFLGNQPQHF.